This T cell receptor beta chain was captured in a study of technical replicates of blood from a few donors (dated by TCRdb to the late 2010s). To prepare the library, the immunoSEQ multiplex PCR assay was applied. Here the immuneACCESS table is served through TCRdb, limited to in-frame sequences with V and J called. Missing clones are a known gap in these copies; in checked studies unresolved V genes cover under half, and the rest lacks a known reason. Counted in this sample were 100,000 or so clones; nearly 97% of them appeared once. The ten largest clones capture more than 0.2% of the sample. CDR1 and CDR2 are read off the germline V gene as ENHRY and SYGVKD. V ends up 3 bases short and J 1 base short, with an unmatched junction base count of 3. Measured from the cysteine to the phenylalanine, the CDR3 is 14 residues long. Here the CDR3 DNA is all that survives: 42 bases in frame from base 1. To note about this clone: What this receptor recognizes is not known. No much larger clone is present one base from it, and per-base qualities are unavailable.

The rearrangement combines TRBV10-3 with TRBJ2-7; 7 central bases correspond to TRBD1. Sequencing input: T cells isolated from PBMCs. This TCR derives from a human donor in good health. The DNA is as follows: TGTGCCATCAGTGAAGTCAGGGGGTCCTACGAGCAGTACTTC. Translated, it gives CAISEVRGSYEQYF.